These 25 T cell receptor beta chains originate from one sample sequenced in a study of blood T cell repertoires in COVID-19. Method: immunoSEQ multiplex PCR; TCRdb's copy keeps in-frame clones and lacks some. This sample has under 200,000 clones, with around 86% found just once. Specimen: peripheral blood. All receptors derive from a woman aged 40-49 years with acute or convalescent COVID-19.

The rearrangement joins TRBV12-5 to TRBJ2-1, with 9 nucleotides matching TRBD2. The germline gives CDR1 LGHNT, CDR2 FRNRAP. This CDR3 contains 16 residues. Germline trimming cut 5 bases from V and 9 bases from J; bases unmatched to any gene: 14. CDR3 bases: TGTGCTAGTGGTGTGGGTACGGGCGGGAGGGCCGTTGAGCAGTTCTTC. The encoded protein is CASGVGTGGRAVEQFF.

This rearrangement joins TRBV6-5 to TRBJ1-1; D is unclear. The germline gives CDR1 MNHEY, CDR2 SVGAGI. Trimming took 6 bases from V and 4 from J, leaving 12 bases between them. This CDR3 spans 13 amino acids. The DNA of the CDR3 is TGTGCCAGCAGGAGGGCCGGGGTCACTGAAGCTTTCTTT. As protein: CASRRAGVTEAFF.

The genes are TRBV5-1 and TRBJ2-5, with D possibly TRBD1 on 5 matching bases. Germline V gene lookup returns CDR1 SGHRS and CDR2 YFSETQ. The V gene lost 4 bases and the J gene lost 12 bases, with 19 bases spanning the gap. CDR3 length: 13 residues. This CDR3 is CASSGRWGGAKYF. The CDR3 DNA follows: TGCGCCAGCAGCGGGCGCTGGGGCGGAGCGAAGTACTTC.

The V and J genes are TRBV2 and TRBJ1-1; 9 bases are a match to TRBD1. This CDR3 is 14 amino acids long. Germline V gene lookup returns CDR1 SNHLY and CDR2 FYNNEI. Trimming took 4 bases from V and 4 from J; bases not matched to a gene: 4. The CDR3 bases are TGTGCCAGCAGTGGGGAGACAGGGGGCACTGAAGCTTTCTTT. Encoded protein: CASSGETGGTEAFF. Drawing the rest from reference TRBV2 and TRBJ1-1, the complete variable domain is EPEVTQTPSHQVTQMGQEVILRCVPISNHLYFYWYRQILGQKVEFLVSFYNNEISEKSEIFDDQFSVERPDGSNFTLKIRSTKLEDSAMYFCASSGETGGTEAFFGQGTRLTVV.

The table lists this clone with a few counts. The chain carries TRBV5-1 and TRBJ1-1; a weak D match, TRBD1 (5 bases). V shed 3 bases and J shed 3 bases, with 12 bases lying between them. Germline CDR1 and CDR2: SGHRS and YFSETQ. This CDR3 spans 14 amino acids. The CDR3 here is CASSYQGRDTEAFF. The CDR3 DNA reads TGCGCCAGCAGCTATCAGGGAAGAGACACTGAAGCTTTCTTT.

This rearrangement joins TRBV6-6 to TRBJ2-5; D might be TRBD1 (5 bases). Germline V gene sequence: CDR1 MNHNY, CDR2 SVGAGI (reference sequence). Deletions cut 2 bases from V and 5 bases from J, with 9 bases between. The CDR3 runs 13 residues. The CDR3 nucleotides are TGTGCCAGCAGTTACGGGGCAGGGGAGACCCAGTACTTC. Its translation is CASSYGAGETQYF.

The chain is built from TRBV25-1 and TRBJ2-7; 12 bases line up with TRBD1. CDR1 and CDR2 (germline): MGHDK, SYGVNS. V gave up 7 bases and J gave up 4 bases; unmatched junction bases: 5. The CDR3 covers 14 residues. CDR3 DNA sequence: TGTGCCAGCAACCCGGGACAGGGGGCGTACGAGCAGTACTTC. Encoded protein: CASNPGQGAYEQYF.

V gene TRBV3-1 (or the pseudogene TRBV3-2) combines with J gene TRBJ1-2; a possible D gene is TRBD1 (6 bases). Germline assignment: CDR1 LGHDT and CDR2 YNNKEL (reference sequence). Trimming shortened V by 3 bases and J by 5 bases, and 10 bases separated the two germline ends. There are 13 residues in the CDR3. This chain's CDR3 is CASSHQGQYGYTF. The CDR3 coding sequence is TGTGCCAGCAGCCACCAAGGACAGTATGGCTACACCTTC.

The V and J genes are TRBV7-9 and TRBJ2-5, with D hard to call. Trimming removed 4 bases from V and 4 bases from J, with 10 bases in between. Germline V gives CDR1 SEHNR, CDR2 FQNEAQ (reference sequence). This CDR3 is 13 amino acids long. The CDR3 nucleotides are TGTGCCAGCAGCTCGACTGAAACAGAGACCCAGTACTTC. Its translation is CASSSTETETQYF.

This clone was seen only once. The chain uses TRBV27 and TRBJ2-5; D perhaps matches TRBD1 (5 bases). This CDR3 spans 15 amino acids. Trimming pared 5 bases from V and 2 bases from J, leaving 15 bases between. CDR1 and CDR2 (germline): MNHEY, SMNVEV (reference sequence). The CDR3 loop is CASSPRPTVQETQYF. In DNA form, the CDR3 reads TGTGCCAGCAGTCCCCGACCGACAGTGCAAGAGACCCAGTACTTC.

The gene calls are TRBV5-1 and TRBJ1-5; 8 bases are shared with TRBD1. This CDR3 region has 16 residues. V was pared by 8 bases and J by 9 bases, with 19 bases of the junction left unmatched. Germline V gene sequence: CDR1 SGHRS, CDR2 YFSETQ. Here the CDR3 DNA reads TGCGCCAGAAGAGACAGGGGCGCTCCACTAGTCTTGCCCCAGCATTTT. It yields the protein CARRDRGAPLVLPQHF.

The genes are TRBV24-1 and TRBJ2-3; the match to TRBD2 covers 10 bases. J was trimmed by 8 bases and V by 3 bases; bases with no gene match: 16. The CDR3 runs to 18 residues. CDR1 and CDR2 from the germline V gene are KGHDR and SFDVKD. As DNA, the CDR3 is TGTGCCACCAGTGATCCCGCAGGCACTAGCGGGGCGTCAATTACGCAGTATTTT. Translation: CATSDPAGTSGASITQYF.

The CDR3 DNA sequence: TGTGCCAGCAGTGAGACAGGGGAGGTAACCGGGGAGCTGTTTTTT. Encoded protein: CASSETGEVTGELFF. The chain recombines TRBV2 with TRBJ2-2, with 8 bases identical to TRBD1. V was clipped by 3 bases and J by 5 bases; unmatched bases: 5. Germline assignment: CDR1 SNHLY and CDR2 FYNNEI. The CDR3 consists of 15 residues.

CDR3 amino acids: CASTQGARSTEAFF. CDR3 DNA sequence: TGTGCCAGCACCCAGGGGGCCCGCAGCACTGAAGCTTTCTTT. The V call is TRBV5-6, the J call TRBJ1-1, with 8 bases aligning to TRBD1. The ends lost 6 bases at V and 4 bases at J; junction bases unmatched: 8. CDR3 length: 14 amino acids. Germline V gene data show CDR1 as SGHDT and CDR2 as YYEEEE.

The chain joins TRBV7-9 to TRBJ2-7; D gene unclear. Trimming cost V 3 bases and J 4 bases, with 10 bases left between them. Germline V gives CDR1 SEHNR, CDR2 FQNEAQ (reference sequence). The length of the CDR3 is 13 residues. Written as DNA, the CDR3 is TGTGCCAGCAGCTTTTCTAGTAGGTACGAGCAGTACTTC. Its protein is CASSFSSRYEQYF.

The chain recombines TRBV7-9 with TRBJ1-4; 9 positions match TRBD1. The CDR3 covers 15 residues. J gave up 8 bases and V 5 bases, and 9 bases lay outside the gene matches. Germline V gene data show CDR1 as SEHNR and CDR2 as FQNEAQ (reference sequence). Written as DNA, the CDR3 is TGTGCCAGCAGCAGACAGACCGGGACAGGGGAAAAACTGTTTTTT. It codes for CASSRQTGTGEKLFF.

V and J are TRBV6-1 and TRBJ2-5; 9 positions agree with TRBD2. Germline assignment: CDR1 MNHNS and CDR2 SASEGT. Trimming cost V 0 bases and J 4 bases; bases outside gene matches: 6. The CDR3 covers 16 residues. CDR3 nucleotides: TGTGCCAGCAGTGAAGCGGCGGGGGGGGGCCCAGAGACCCAGTACTTC. This codes for CASSEAAGGGPETQYF.

This chain uses TRBV5-1 with TRBJ1-1; perhaps TRBD1 as D (5 bases). CDR1 is SGHRS, CDR2 YFSETQ, per germline. The CDR3 sequence is 15 residues long. V lost 2 bases and J lost 7, with 18 bases in between. The CDR3 coding sequence is TGCGCCAGCAGCTTAACCGTCGGGGGAAAGAGTGAAGCTTTCTTT. Its translation: CASSLTVGGKSEAFF.

This chain joins TRBV5-8 and TRBJ1-2; the D is unclear. V lost 1 base, J lost 0 bases, and 7 bases lay in between. The CDR3 runs 14 residues. Germline V gives CDR1 SGHTS, CDR2 YDEGEE. The CDR3 coding sequence is TGTGCCAGCAGCTTGATGGGAGCTAACTATGGCTACACCTTC. Translating gives CASSLMGANYGYTF. The full variable domain, rest sourced from reference TRBV5-8 and TRBJ1-2, is EAGVTQSPTHLIKTRGQQATLRCSPISGHTSVYWYQQALGLGLQFLLWYDEGEERNRGNFPPRFSGRQFPNYSSELNVNALELEDSALYLCASSLMGANYGYTFGSGTRLTVV.

The V gene is TRBV30, the J gene TRBJ2-7, with a possible D match to TRBD1 (5 bases). Germline V gene data show CDR1 as GTSNPN and CDR2 as SVGIG (reference sequence). This CDR3 is built from 12 residues. The V end was cut by 1 base, the J end by 3 bases, with 7 bases between. This CDR3 reads CAWSAGNYEQYF. Written as DNA, the CDR3 is TGTGCCTGGAGTGCAGGGAACTACGAGCAGTACTTC. The entire variable domain, with the rest obtained from reference TRBV30 and TRBJ2-7, is as follows: SQTIHQWPATLVQPVGSPLSLECTVEGTSNPNLYWYRQAAGRGLQLLFYSVGIGQISSEVPQNLSASRPQDRQFILSSKKLLLSDSGFYLCAWSAGNYEQYFGPGTRLTVT.

This clone was found a few times. This chain links TRBV7-2 with TRBJ1-5; D might be TRBD1 (5 bases). This CDR3 has 15 residues. In germline, CDR1 is SGHTA, CDR2 FQGNSA. Deletions cut 4 bases from V and 4 bases from J, with 14 bases between. The CDR3 sequence is CASSSQGGFNQPQHF. Here the CDR3 DNA reads TGTGCCAGCAGCTCCCAGGGCGGTTTTAATCAGCCCCAGCATTTT. Supplemented by reference TRBV7-2 and TRBJ1-5, the full variable domain reads GAGVSQSPSNKVTEKGKDVELRCDPISGHTALYWYRQSLGQGLEFLIYFQGNSAPDKSGLPSDRFSAERTGGSVSTLTIQRTQQEDSAVYLCASSSQGGFNQPQHFGDGTRLSIL.

V usage is TRBV28 and J usage is TRBJ1-4; 8 bases line up with TRBD1. This CDR3 has 14 amino acids. Germline CDR1 reads MDHEN; CDR2 reads SYDVKM. Losses at the gene ends were 3 bases for V and 5 bases for J; bases not matched to a gene: 2. CDR3 region: CASSFGDRNEKLFF. The CDR3 coding sequence is TGTGCCAGCAGTTTTGGGGACAGGAATGAAAAACTGTTTTTT. Full variable domain (rest looked up from reference TRBV28 and TRBJ1-4): DVKVTQSSRYLVKRTGEKVFLECVQDMDHENMFWYRQDPGLGLRLIYFSYDVKMKEKGDIPEGYSVSREKKERFSLILESASTNQTSMYLCASSFGDRNEKLFFGSGTQLSVL.

This rearrangement joins TRBV20-1 to TRBJ1-2; 9 positions match TRBD1. Germline loops: CDR1 DFQATT, CDR2 SNEGSKA (reference sequence). The CDR3 is made up of 13 amino acids. V shed 6 bases, J shed 6 bases, and the junction held 8 bases outside the gene matches. The CDR3 DNA is TGCAGTGCCAGTGGGACAGGGCCTGATGGCTACACCTTC. As protein: CSASGTGPDGYTF.

The chain uses TRBV2 and TRBJ2-5, with 8 bases fitting TRBD1. Germline-derived CDR1 and CDR2 are SNHLY and FYNNEI. V lost 4 bases and J lost 0; bases outside the gene matches: 4. This CDR3 is 15 amino acids long. This CDR3 reads CASSADREYQETQYF. The CDR3 region has the DNA TGTGCCAGCAGTGCGGACAGGGAGTACCAAGAGACCCAGTACTTC.

The chain carries TRBV6-1 and TRBJ1-2; D is ambiguous. The CDR3 loop spans 13 amino acids. Germline values: CDR1 MNHNS, CDR2 SASEGT. V was pared by 1 base and J by 6 bases, with 9 bases between. CDR3 in DNA: TGTGCCAGCAGTGAAGGCAGGTTCGATGGCTACACCTTC. Residues: CASSEGRFDGYTF.